This TCR beta chain was profiled in a study of T cell repertoires in cytomegalovirus infection. Only a few counts were recorded for this clonotype. The antigen remains unidentified. Study-level points and caveats: The ex vivo response was dominated by HLA-C-restricted CMV-specific TCR beta clonotypes.

There are 13 residues in the CDR3. CDR1 and CDR2 (germline): MDHEN, SYDVKM. Trimming pared 8 bases from V and 1 base from J, leaving 11 bases between. One entry per CDR3 protein results from TCRdb running MiXCR on the reads. The sample lists around 530,000 distinct CDR3 sequences; about 30% were seen once. The clonotype originates from a human donor in good health (CMV status not recorded). Some clones in this sample may be carry-over from other donors' samples. Specimen: PBMCs. The J gene is TRBJ2-5, the V gene TRBV28; the D is unclear. The DNA for the CDR3 is TGTGCCAGCCGCACAACCCCCCAAGAGACCCAGTACTTC. As protein: CASRTTPQETQYF. The complete variable domain, with remaining parts taken from reference TRBV28 and TRBJ2-5, reads DVKVTQSSRYLVKRTGEKVFLECVQDMDHENMFWYRQDPGLGLRLIYFSYDVKMKEKGDIPEGYSVSREKKERFSLILESASTNQTSMYLCASRTTPQETQYFGPGTRLLVL.